The clone carrying this T cell receptor beta chain was detected once. This entry is derived from a study of blood T cell repertoires in COVID-19. The data were produced by immunoSEQ multiplex PCR, yet TCRdb's version contains in-frame clones alone and is incomplete. This sample has roughly 400,000 clones, with 88% found just once. The CDR3 sequence is 14 residues long. V dropped 0 bases and J dropped 2 bases, with 9 bases sitting between them. The germline gives CDR1 SGHKS, CDR2 YYEKEE (reference sequence). Sequencing used PBMCs or T cells enriched from blood (not recorded which). The clonotype was recovered from a young woman who had been exposed to COVID-19. The chain carries TRBV5-5 and TRBJ2-7, with TRBD2 as a possible D gene (6 bases). The DNA for the CDR3 is TGTGCCAGCAGCTTGGGGGCGGGGACCTACGAGCAGTACTTC. Translating gives CASSLGAGTYEQYF.